Sequencing of this T cell receptor beta chain was carried out in a study of identical twins. Unique molecular identifiers were present on cDNA, and template switching added a universal primer site. TCRdb re-called the 5' RACE reads through MiXCR, storing one row per CDR3 protein. This table holds 500,000 to 650,000 distinct CDR3 sequences, 20% to 25% found once. This CDR3 region has 14 residues. This clonotype was seen a few times. One end of the junction is discordant with germline, which a read error may explain. The same data also contributed to another study, on yellow fever vaccine responses in identical twins.

The chain recombines TRBV12-3 or TRBV12-4 with TRBJ2-3; D is tentatively TRBD1 or TRBD2 (7 bases each). Sequenced input: CD4+ T cells sorted from blood. The sequence derives from a woman aged 18 to 35 in good health. CDR3 amino acids: CASSLDYRGGEAHF. The CDR3 bases are TGTGCCAGCAGTTTAGACTACAGGGGAGGGGAGGCGCATTTT.